The clone carrying this T cell receptor beta chain was counted once. Profiled with immunoSEQ multiplex PCR; TCRdb holds only in-frame clones, not every one. The sample lists tens of thousands of clones, around 96% occurring once. These data are taken from a study of cytomegalovirus exposure and HLA in healthy donors. Trimming took 4 bases from V and 3 from J; bases not matched to a gene: 14. Germline values: CDR1 SGHAT, CDR2 FQNNGV. The CDR3 is 19 residues long. The chain links TRBV11-2 to TRBJ2-7, with 14 bases matching TRBD2. Specimen: PBMCs. The sequence derives from a man in his late teens or twenties in good health and CMV-seronegative. DNA of the CDR3: TGTGCCAGCAGCTCCGACCCGGGACTAGCGGGAGTCGTAGTCTACGAGCAGTACTTC. Translated: CASSSDPGLAGVVVYEQYF.